The 28 T cell receptor beta chains below come from one sample, sequenced in a study of blood T cells in healthy people across ages. The second PCR ran about 6 to 11 cycles with a sample-barcoded 5' primer and J-beta primers. One entry per CDR3 protein results from TCRdb running MiXCR on the 5' RACE reads. The sample lists about 1.6 million distinct CDR3 sequences, about 31% occurring once. The sample was blood. Receptors were obtained from a woman under 40 in good health.

In this sample, this clonotype turned up once. Germline is not matched at one junction end, which may reflect a read error. The chain couples TRBV11-1 to TRBJ2-5; the D gene is possibly TRBD2 (7 bases). The assigned J gene may be wrong: the sequence end matches TRBJ2-7 better. The CDR3 is made up of 14 amino acids. The germline V gene encodes CDR1 SGHAT and CDR2 FQDESV (reference sequence). DNA for the CDR3: TGTACCAGCAGCTCCGGGGGGCAGTTGAACGAGCAGTACTTC. It codes for CTSSSGGQLNEQYF.

This clonotype was seen ten or more times. This rearrangement joins TRBV20-1 to TRBJ2-5, with a weak D call TRBD2 (7 bases). The CDR3 totals 16 residues. Germline CDR1 is DFQATT and CDR2 is SNEGSKA (reference sequence). With 3 bases removed from V and 1 base from J, the gap between germline ends came to 18 bases. CDR3 in amino acids: CSARNAGGGLQETQYF. As DNA, the CDR3 is TGCAGTGCTAGGAACGCTGGCGGGGGCCTCCAAGAGACCCAGTACTTC.

The chain employs TRBV15 and TRBJ1-2; D call uncertain. Trimming removed 0 bases at V and 1 base at J, with 15 bases between. The germline gives CDR1 LNHNV, CDR2 YYDKDF (reference sequence). The CDR3 extends over 17 amino acids. CDR3 in DNA: TGTGCCACCAGCAGAGATACCCTCGGGAGGGATAACTATGGCTACACCTTC. This codes for CATSRDTLGRDNYGYTF. The variable domain in full, with the rest retrieved from reference TRBV15 and TRBJ1-2, is DAMVIQNPRYQVTQFGKPVTLSCSQTLNHNVMYWYQQKSSQAPKLLFHYYDKDFNNEADTPDNFQSRRPNTSFCFLDIRSPGLGDTAMYLCATSRDTLGRDNYGYTFGSGTRLTVV.

The chain recombines TRBV29-1 with TRBJ1-3; D uncertain. This CDR3 has 12 amino acids. With 6 bases removed from V and 0 bases from J, the gap between germline ends came to 6 bases. CDR1 and CDR2 from the germline V gene are SQVTM and ANQGSEA. The CDR3 DNA reads as TGCAGCGTCGCCTCCTCTGGAAACACCATATATTTT. Protein sequence: CSVASSGNTIYF.

The chain is built from TRBV6-5 and TRBJ2-7, with D possibly called TRBD1 or TRBD2 (5 bases each). V lost 0 bases and J lost 8, with 11 bases in between. The CDR3 totals 13 residues. Germline V lookup: CDR1 MNHEY, CDR2 SVGAGI. In DNA form, the CDR3 reads TGTGCCAGCAGTTACTCGAGGGGCGGACAGCAGTACTTC. Translation: CASSYSRGGQQYF.

This clonotype was observed a few times. V usage is TRBV2 and J usage is TRBJ2-7; the D gene is possibly TRBD2 (6 bases). Trimming took off 6 bases at V and 2 bases at J, with 17 bases between the two ends. The CDR3 loop spans 15 amino acids. The germline V gene has CDR1 SNHLY and CDR2 FYNNEI. CDR3 DNA sequence: TGTGCCAGCAGGCGGGATAGCGGTATCCCCTACGAGCAGTACTTC. Its translation: CASRRDSGIPYEQYF.

This clonotype turned up a few times. This chain links TRBV25-1 with TRBJ1-6; D might be TRBD1 (5 bases). The CDR3 is 15 residues long. The V end was cut by 8 bases, the J end by 10 bases, with 21 bases between. Germline loops: CDR1 MGHDK, CDR2 SYGVNS. CDR3 in DNA: TGTGCCAGCTCATCGTTTGGGGGGGGTACGTCACCCCTCCACTTT. This translates into CASSSFGGGTSPLHF.

V and J are TRBV11-2 and TRBJ2-5; TRBD1 agrees at 9 bases. Germline loops: CDR1 SGHAT, CDR2 FQNNGV. With 6 bases clipped from V and 11 bases from J, the junction kept 16 bases outside the gene matches. CDR3 length: 15 amino acids. CDR3 region: CASSIASDRGWEQYF. CDR3 coding DNA: TGTGCCAGCAGTATAGCTTCAGACAGGGGGTGGGAGCAGTACTTC.

This clonotype has just a few counts. V is TRBV5-6 and J is TRBJ2-3; D gene ambiguous. There are 14 residues in the CDR3. V was trimmed by 1 base and J by 2 bases, leaving 8 bases between them. CDR1 is SGHDT and CDR2 is YYEEEE in the germline V gene. Here the CDR3 DNA reads TGTGCCAGCAGCTTGATTCGGTCCACAGATACGCAGTATTTT. This sequence encodes CASSLIRSTDTQYF.

The rearrangement joins TRBV12-3 or TRBV12-4 to TRBJ1-1, with TRBD1 as a possible D gene (6 bases). V shed 5 bases and J shed 4 bases, with 14 bases lying between them. CDR3 length equals 14 residues. The DNA for the CDR3 is TGTGCCAGCAGTCGTGGGGGGCAGATCACTGAAGCTTTCTTT. It yields the protein CASSRGGQITEAFF.

This chain links TRBV10-3 with TRBJ1-1; the D gene is possibly TRBD1 (6 bases). Germline values: CDR1 ENHRY, CDR2 SYGVKD. The CDR3 is 14 residues long. The V and J ends lost 10 bases and 2 bases respectively, with 17 bases between them. CDR3 nucleotides: TGTGCCACGGGGACCGGGACAACAAACACTGAAGCTTTCTTT. Its translation is CATGTGTTNTEAFF.

This clonotype was seen at least ten times. The chain employs TRBV20-1 and TRBJ2-7; TRBD2 might be the D (5 bases). The germline gives CDR1 DFQATT, CDR2 SNEGSKA (reference sequence). The CDR3 sequence is 12 residues long. The CDR3 region is CSARVSGYEQYF. CDR3 DNA: TGCAGCGCGAGGGTGAGTGGGTACGAGCAGTACTTC.

For the CDR3, the DNA is TGCAGTGCAAGTATAGCGGGAGCTTCAGCCAAAAACATTCAGTACTTC. Its translation is CSASIAGASAKNIQYF. The chain combines TRBV20-1 with TRBJ2-4, with 9 bases fitting TRBD2. The junction had 9 bases not matched to a gene; V was cut back by 6 bases and J by 0 bases. This CDR3 comprises 16 residues. The germline CDR1 and CDR2 sequences are DFQATT and SNEGSKA (reference sequence).

This clonotype has only a few counts. This chain connects TRBV7-6 to TRBJ2-3; unclear D gene. The V end lost 4 bases, the J end lost 4 bases, and 6 bases lay between the germline ends. The CDR3 has 12 residues. Germline CDR1 is SGHVS and CDR2 is FNYEAQ. The CDR3 here is CASSWPADTQYF. Here the CDR3 DNA reads TGTGCCAGCAGCTGGCCCGCAGATACGCAGTATTTT.

This chain joins TRBV4-1 and TRBJ2-3; D gene ambiguous. The CDR3 contains 16 residues. V lost 0 bases and J lost 4, with 14 bases in between. Germline assignment: CDR1 MGHRA and CDR2 YSYEKL. CDR3 in DNA: TGCGCCAGCAGCCAAGATGGAACTCGTGGGGCAGATACGCAGTATTTT. Amino acid sequence: CASSQDGTRGADTQYF.

V is TRBV28 and J is TRBJ2-1, with TRBD2 matching 14 bases. The CDR3 length is 20 residues. CDR1 and CDR2 (germline): MDHEN, SYDVKM. The trim removed 6 bases at V and 4 bases at J, leaving 17 bases unmatched. CDR3 amino acids: CASSPRPRGLAGVTYNEQFF. The CDR3 DNA follows: TGTGCCAGCAGCCCCCGACCTAGGGGACTAGCGGGAGTTACGTACAATGAGCAGTTCTTC.

Turning to this clonotype: At one boundary the junction diverges from the germline segment, which might be a read error. The V and J genes are TRBV7-9 and TRBJ2-3; D is ambiguous. The CDR3 runs 14 residues. Looked up from germline, CDR1 is SEHNR and CDR2 is FQNEAQ (reference sequence). The CDR3 here is CAGSFRPEVDTRYF. CDR3 DNA: TGTGCCGGCAGCTTTCGCCCGGAAGTGGATACGCGGTATTTT.

Ten or more counts support this clonotype. The chain combines TRBV11-2 with TRBJ1-6; no firm D call. The V gene lost 0 bases and the J gene lost 9 bases, with 12 bases spanning the gap. Germline CDR1 and CDR2: SGHAT and FQNNGV. The CDR3 has 15 residues. This chain's CDR3 is CASSLDPGFTSPLHF. Here the CDR3 DNA reads TGTGCCAGCAGCTTAGATCCGGGATTCACTTCACCCCTCCACTTT.

The V and J genes are TRBV24-1 and TRBJ2-5; possibly TRBD2 for D (6 bases). Between the trimmed V and J ends, which lost 0 bases and 5 bases, there was a span of 15 bases. There are 16 residues in the CDR3. CDR1 is KGHDR, CDR2 SFDVKD, per germline. CDR3 loop: CATSDLKAGRGETQYF. CDR3 nucleotides: TGTGCCACCAGTGATTTGAAAGCGGGTCGAGGGGAGACCCAGTACTTC.

V gene TRBV7-9 combines with J gene TRBJ1-1; tentative D call: TRBD1 (6 bases). Deletions cut 5 bases from V and 10 bases from J, with 17 bases between. This CDR3 comprises 13 residues. Germline CDR1 SEHNR, CDR2 FQNEAQ (reference sequence). CDR3 amino acids: CASSPGRGRRAFF. DNA of the CDR3: TGTGCCAGCAGCCCCGGACGGGGGCGTCGAGCTTTCTTT. Full variable domain (missing parts from reference TRBV7-9 and TRBJ1-1): DTGVSQNPRHKITKRGQNVTFRCDPISEHNRLYWYRQTLGQGPEFLTYFQNEAQLEKSRLLSDRFSAERPKGSFSTLEIQRTEQGDSAMYLCASSPGRGRRAFFGQGTRLTVV.

V and J are TRBV9 and TRBJ1-1; D ambiguous. The CDR3 runs to 16 residues. V was cut by 1 base and J by 1 base, with 14 bases left in between. Germline CDR1 reads SGDLS; CDR2 reads YYNGEE. CDR3 DNA sequence: TGTGCCAGCAGCGTATTGCCAGTGACGGGGAACACTGAAGCTTTCTTT. It yields the protein CASSVLPVTGNTEAFF.

V and J are TRBV27 and TRBJ2-3; D unclear. V lost 3 bases and J 2 bases, leaving 12 bases between the germline ends. CDR3 size: 15 residues. Germline CDR1 is MNHEY and CDR2 is SMNVEV (reference sequence). The CDR3 sequence: CASSFGHEFTDTQYF. CDR3 nucleotide sequence: TGTGCCAGCAGTTTTGGTCATGAGTTCACAGATACGCAGTATTTT.

The chain links TRBV28 to TRBJ2-7, with TRBD2 matching over 9 bases. Germline values: CDR1 MDHEN, CDR2 SYDVKM. Unmatched junction bases numbered 8, after V lost 5 bases and J lost 3 bases. The CDR3 sequence is 15 residues long. This chain's CDR3 is CASSGGGRAFYEQYF. DNA for the CDR3: TGTGCCAGCAGTGGGGGCGGGAGGGCCTTCTACGAGCAGTACTTC. The whole variable domain, remainder taken from reference TRBV28 and TRBJ2-7, is DVKVTQSSRYLVKRTGEKVFLECVQDMDHENMFWYRQDPGLGLRLIYFSYDVKMKEKGDIPEGYSVSREKKERFSLILESASTNQTSMYLCASSGGGRAFYEQYFGPGTRLTVT.

The genes are TRBV13 and TRBJ2-7; 10 bases fit TRBD2. Losses at the gene ends were 4 bases for V and 4 bases for J; bases not matched to a gene: 10. Germline CDR1 and CDR2: PRHDT and FYEKMQ (reference sequence). There are 16 residues in the CDR3. The CDR3 region is CASSSQGLAGDYEQYF. Written as DNA, the CDR3 is TGTGCCAGCAGCTCACAGGGGCTAGCGGGAGATTACGAGCAGTACTTC.

The rearrangement joins TRBV9 to TRBJ2-5, with D perhaps assigned TRBD1 or TRBD2 (5 bases each). The CDR3 is 16 residues long. Trimming took off 0 bases at V and 2 bases at J, with 14 bases between the two ends. CDR1 and CDR2 (germline): SGDLS, YYNGEE. The CDR3 bases are TGTGCCAGCAGCGTAGGGGGGAGCAAAGCTCAAGAGACCCAGTACTTC. This translates into CASSVGGSKAQETQYF.

The rearrangement joins TRBV4-1 to TRBJ1-5, with a possible D match to TRBD1 (5 bases). Deletions cut 2 bases from V and 7 bases from J, with 24 bases between. The germline gives CDR1 MGHRA, CDR2 YSYEKL. The CDR3 loop spans 18 amino acids. The CDR3 protein is CASSQHVLQAVGRQPQHF. In DNA form, the CDR3 reads TGCGCCAGCAGCCAACACGTCCTACAGGCAGTTGGTAGGCAGCCCCAGCATTTT.

This clonotype was counted ten times or more. The chain combines TRBV5-5 with TRBJ2-5; D not certain. The V gene lost 2 bases and the J gene lost 5 bases, with 10 bases spanning the gap. CDR1 is SGHKS, CDR2 YYEKEE, per germline (reference sequence). This CDR3 has 13 amino acids. CDR3 in amino acids: CASSFDWAETQYF. CDR3 nucleotides: TGTGCCAGCAGCTTCGATTGGGCGGAGACCCAGTACTTC.

This clonotype has more than one count but fewer than ten. This chain links TRBV27 with TRBJ2-1; 8 bases match TRBD2. Losses at the gene ends were 3 bases for V and 7 bases for J; bases not matched to a gene: 5. Looked up from germline, CDR1 is MNHEY and CDR2 is SMNVEV (reference sequence). This CDR3 is built from 14 residues. CDR3 sequence: CASSFARGVNEQFF. The CDR3 DNA reads TGTGCCAGCAGTTTCGCGCGGGGGGTGAATGAGCAGTTCTTC.